There are a few counts of the clone carrying this T cell receptor (beta chain). Germline CDR1 and CDR2: MNHNY and SVGAGI (reference sequence). CDR3 length equals 14 residues. The germline V and J ends were trimmed by 2 bases and 2 bases, with 6 bases remaining between them. This sample is drawn from a study of cytomegalovirus exposure and HLA in healthy donors. With 60 Vbeta and 13 Jbeta primers, the PCR was carried out. TCRdb keeps only in-frame clones here, not all; method: immunoSEQ multiplex PCR. In the table there are roughly 99,000 clones, more than 60% of which are singletons. This chain uses TRBV6-6 with TRBJ1-4; no definite D call. Sequencing used PBMCs. This clonotype originated in a man aged 55-75 years in good health and CMV-seropositive. CDR3 sequence: CASSYTSTNEKLFF. CDR3 DNA sequence: TGTGCCAGCAGTTACACTAGCACTAATGAAAAACTGTTTTTT.